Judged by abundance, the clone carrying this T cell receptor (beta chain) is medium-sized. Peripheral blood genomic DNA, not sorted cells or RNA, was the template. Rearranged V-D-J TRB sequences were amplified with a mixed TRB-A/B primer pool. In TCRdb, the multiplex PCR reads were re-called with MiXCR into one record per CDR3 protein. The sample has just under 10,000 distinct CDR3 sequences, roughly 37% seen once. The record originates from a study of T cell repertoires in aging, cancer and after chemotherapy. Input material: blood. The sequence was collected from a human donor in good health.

The CDR3 sequence is CASSFRGSGANVLTF. In DNA form, the CDR3 reads TGTGCCAGCAGCTTCAGGGGTTCTGGGGCCAACGTCCTGACTTTC. V is TRBV6-5 and J is TRBJ2-6; D perhaps matches TRBD1 (6 bases). The CDR3 is made up of 15 amino acids. With 6 bases removed from V and 1 base from J, the gap between germline ends came to 10 bases. Germline-derived CDR1 and CDR2 are MNHEY and SVGAGI.